The present T cell receptor beta chain was sequenced within a study of shared T cell receptors in the human thymus. Data came from immunoSEQ multiplex PCR; TCRdb stores just in-frame clones and leaves some out. This table has 500,000 to 550,000 clones, about 84% appearing once. Separately, the same data were catalogued under a study of human thymus T cells. That source reports: Thymus tissue for the work was resected from patients undergoing corrective heart surgery.

The clonotype was recovered from a boy in the first two years of life with a congenital heart defect. Sequenced: thymocytes.

CDR3 in amino acids: CASSPRGLKDYGYTF. CDR3 nucleotide sequence: TGTGCCAGCAGCCCCAGGGGCTTAAAGGACTATGGCTACACCTTC. This rearrangement joins TRBV11-2 to TRBJ1-2, with a tentative D call TRBD1 (6 bases). Trimming pared 5 bases from V and 3 bases from J, leaving 16 bases between. The CDR3 consists of 15 residues. Germline assignment: CDR1 SGHAT and CDR2 FQNNGV. The variable domain in full, with the rest retrieved from reference TRBV11-2 and TRBJ1-2, is EAGVAQSPRYKIIEKRQSVAFWCNPISGHATLYWYQQILGQGPKLLIQFQNNGVVDDSQLPKDRFSAERLKGVDSTLKIQPAKLEDSAVYLCASSPRGLKDYGYTFGSGTRLTVV.